This T cell receptor (beta chain) was sequenced for a study of neoadjuvant anti-PD-1 for oral cavity cancer. Patients were newly diagnosed with stage II-IVA oral cavity squamous cell carcinoma without prior systemic or radiation treatment. Study-level findings and limits: Greater tumor shrinkage accompanied bigger post-treatment sizes of preexisting clones.

Tumor libraries mostly used approximately 4.9 ug genomic DNA, two replicates each. TCRdb's copy holds only in-frame clones and misses some; the assay was immunoSEQ multiplex PCR. The sample has fewer than 15,000 clones; about 60% are singletons. For this clone: The antigen is undetermined.

V gave up 3 bases and J gave up 6 bases, with 12 bases separating them. CDR3 length: 13 residues. Looked up from germline, CDR1 is SGHDT and CDR2 is YYEEEE. Sequencing used tumor tissue, obtained before nivolumab (anti-PD-1) treatment. The J gene is TRBJ2-5, the V gene TRBV5-6, with TRBD2 as a possible D gene (6 bases). The sequence was obtained from a person aged 35-79 years with oral cavity squamous cell carcinoma. The CDR3 reads CASSSAGTQTQYF. The CDR3 DNA follows: TGTGCCAGCAGCTCCGCGGGGACGCAGACCCAGTACTTC.